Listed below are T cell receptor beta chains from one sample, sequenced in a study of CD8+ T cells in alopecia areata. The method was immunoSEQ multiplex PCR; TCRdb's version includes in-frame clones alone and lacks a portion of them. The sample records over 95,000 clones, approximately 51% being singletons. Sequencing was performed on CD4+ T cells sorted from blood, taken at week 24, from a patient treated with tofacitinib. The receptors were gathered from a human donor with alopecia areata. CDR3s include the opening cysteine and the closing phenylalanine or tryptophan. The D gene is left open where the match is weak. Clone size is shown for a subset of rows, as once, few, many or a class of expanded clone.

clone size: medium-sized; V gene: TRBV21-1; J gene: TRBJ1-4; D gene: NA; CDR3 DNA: TGTGCCAGCAGCAGGGGAACAGGGGGCACTAATGAAAAACTGTTTTTT; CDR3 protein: CASSRGTGGTNEKLFF
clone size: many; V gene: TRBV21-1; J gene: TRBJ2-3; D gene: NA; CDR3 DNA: TGTGCCAGCAGCAAAGCCTCACAACCAAAGAGGACCCCCCCAGATACGCAGTATTTT; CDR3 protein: CASSKASQPKRTPPDTQYF
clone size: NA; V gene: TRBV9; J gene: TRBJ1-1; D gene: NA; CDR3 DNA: TGTGCCAGCAGCGTACGTCGGATAGACACTGAAGCTTTCTTT; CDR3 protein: CASSVRRIDTEAFF
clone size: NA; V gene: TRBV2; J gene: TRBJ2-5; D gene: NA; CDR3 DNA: TGTGCCAGCAGTGATGGGAACTCGGGGACCCAGTACTTC; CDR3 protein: CASSDGNSGTQYF
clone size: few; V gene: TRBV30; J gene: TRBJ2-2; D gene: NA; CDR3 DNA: TGTGCCTGGGGTGGTATTGGGGAGGACACCGGGGAGCTGTTTTTT; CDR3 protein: CAWGGIGEDTGELFF
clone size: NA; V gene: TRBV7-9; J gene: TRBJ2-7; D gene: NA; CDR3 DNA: TGTGCCAGCAGCAGAGAAAGATCATACGAGCAGTACTTC; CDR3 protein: CASSRERSYEQYF
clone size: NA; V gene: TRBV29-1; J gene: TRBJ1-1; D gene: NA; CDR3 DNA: TGCAGCGTTGACACGACTGGCCTTCCTGCAGCTTTCTTT; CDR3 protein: CSVDTTGLPAAFF
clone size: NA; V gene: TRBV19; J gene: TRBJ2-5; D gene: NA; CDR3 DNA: TGTGCCAGTAGTAACCGACAAGAGACCCAGTACTTC; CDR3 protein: CASSNRQETQYF
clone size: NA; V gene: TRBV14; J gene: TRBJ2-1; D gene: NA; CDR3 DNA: TGTGCCAGCAGCTTACTCGGGACCGCCTACAATGAGCAGTTCTTC; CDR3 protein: CASSLLGTAYNEQFF
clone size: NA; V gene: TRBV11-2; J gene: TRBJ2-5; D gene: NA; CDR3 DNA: TGTGCCAGCAGCCTAAGTGGGGCCGCTCAAGAGACCCAGTACTTC; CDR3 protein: CASSLSGAAQETQYF
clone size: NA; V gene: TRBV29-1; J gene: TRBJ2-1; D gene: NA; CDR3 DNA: TGCAGCGGGCGGGCCGGGGGGCCCAACAATGAGCAGTTCTTC; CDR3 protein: CSGRAGGPNNEQFF
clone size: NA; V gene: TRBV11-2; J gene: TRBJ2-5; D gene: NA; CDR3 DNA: TGTGCCAGCAGCCTGGAGACCCCCCCTCCTAGTGTGCGGCAAGAGACCCAGTACTTC; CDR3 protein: CASSLETPPPSVRQETQYF
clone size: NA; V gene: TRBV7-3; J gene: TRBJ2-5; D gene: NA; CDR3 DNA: TGTGCCAGCAGCCGGACCCAGCGGGAGACCCAGTACTTC; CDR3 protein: CASSRTQRETQYF
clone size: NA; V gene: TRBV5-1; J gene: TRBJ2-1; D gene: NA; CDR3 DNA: TGCGCCAGCAGCCCCCGGGACACCTTGGGGGAGCAGTTCTTC; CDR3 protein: CASSPRDTLGEQFF
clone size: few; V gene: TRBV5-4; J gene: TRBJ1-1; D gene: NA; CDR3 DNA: TGTGCCAGCAGCCCGGACAGCACCATGAACACTGAAGCTTTCTTT; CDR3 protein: CASSPDSTMNTEAFF
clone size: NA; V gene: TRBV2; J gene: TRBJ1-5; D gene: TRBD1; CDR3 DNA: TGTGCCAGCAGTCTAGACAGGGAGGCAACGCCCCAGCATTTT; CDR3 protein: CASSLDREATPQHF
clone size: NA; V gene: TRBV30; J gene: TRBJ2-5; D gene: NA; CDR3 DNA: TGTGCCTGGAGTGTAAGTCAGGCCCAGTACTTC; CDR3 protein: CAWSVSQAQYF
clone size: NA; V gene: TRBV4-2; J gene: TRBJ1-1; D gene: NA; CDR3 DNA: TGTGCCAGCAGCCAAGTTGGCGGGAATACTGAAGCTTTCTTT; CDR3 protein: CASSQVGGNTEAFF
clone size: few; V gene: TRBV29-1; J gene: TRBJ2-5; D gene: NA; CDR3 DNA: TGCAGCGTTGAAAGAGGATCCCTGTCTCGAGAGACCCAGTACTTC; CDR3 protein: CSVERGSLSRETQYF
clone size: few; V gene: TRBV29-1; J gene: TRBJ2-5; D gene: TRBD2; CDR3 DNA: TGCAGCGTTGAGTTAGCGGGGCCCTCCATGGCCCAGTACTTC; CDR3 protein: CSVELAGPSMAQYF
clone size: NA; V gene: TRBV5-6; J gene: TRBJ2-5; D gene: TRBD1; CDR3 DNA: TGTGCCAGCAGCATAAACACAGGGGTAGAGACCCAGTACTTC; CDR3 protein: CASSINTGVETQYF
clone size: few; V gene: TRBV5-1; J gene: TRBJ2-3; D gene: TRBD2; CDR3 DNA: TGCGCCAGCCACCTTTCTAGCGGCTTAGGAGATACGCAGTATTTT; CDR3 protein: CASHLSSGLGDTQYF
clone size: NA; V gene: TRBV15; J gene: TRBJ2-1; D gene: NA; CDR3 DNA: TGTGCCACCAGCAGAGATCAGGGGACCCATGAGCAGTTCTTC; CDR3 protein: CATSRDQGTHEQFF
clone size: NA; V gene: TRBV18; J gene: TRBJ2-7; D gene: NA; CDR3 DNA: TGTGCCAGCTCACCGTCCCTCGGCGAGCAGTACTTC; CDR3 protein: CASSPSLGEQYF
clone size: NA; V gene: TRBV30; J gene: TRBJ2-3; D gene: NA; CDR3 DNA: TGTGCCTGGAGTCGGGACCCACGAAGACCCGCAGATACGCAGTATTTT; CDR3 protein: CAWSRDPRRPADTQYF